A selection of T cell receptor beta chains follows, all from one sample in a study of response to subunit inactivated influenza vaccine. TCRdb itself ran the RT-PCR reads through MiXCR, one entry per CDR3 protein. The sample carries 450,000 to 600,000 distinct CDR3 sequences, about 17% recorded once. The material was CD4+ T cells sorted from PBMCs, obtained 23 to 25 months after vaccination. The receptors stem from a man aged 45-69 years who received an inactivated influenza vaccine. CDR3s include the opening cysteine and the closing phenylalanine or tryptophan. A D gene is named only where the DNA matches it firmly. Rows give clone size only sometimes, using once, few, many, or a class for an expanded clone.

CDR3aa: CASSSSTGVGETQYF
CDR3nt: TGTGCCAGCAGCTCCTCGACAGGGGTCGGAGAGACCCAGTACTTC
abundance: .
d_gene: TRBD1
v_gene: TRBV7-3
j_gene: TRBJ2-5

CDR3aa: CASSQDIGVGTEAFF
CDR3nt: TGCGCCAGCAGCCAAGATATAGGGGTGGGCACTGAAGCTTTCTTT
abundance: few
d_gene: .
v_gene: TRBV4-3
j_gene: TRBJ1-1

CDR3aa: CSAPQSGRANNEQFF
CDR3nt: TGCAGTGCTCCACAAAGCGGGAGGGCCAACAATGAGCAGTTCTTC
abundance: .
d_gene: TRBD2
v_gene: TRBV20-1
j_gene: TRBJ2-1

CDR3aa: CASSLGLRGMYEQYF
CDR3nt: TGTGCCAGCAGCTTAGGTCTTAGGGGAATGTACGAGCAGTACTTC
abundance: .
d_gene: .
v_gene: TRBV7-2
j_gene: TRBJ2-7

CDR3aa: CASSFKGGNYGYTF
CDR3nt: TGTGCCAGCAGTTTCAAGGGTGGAAACTATGGCTACACCTTC
abundance: .
d_gene: .
v_gene: TRBV27
j_gene: TRBJ1-2

CDR3aa: CASSTGQGLGEQFF
CDR3nt: TGCGCCAGCAGCACGGGACAGGGTTTGGGTGAGCAGTTCTTC
abundance: .
d_gene: TRBD1
v_gene: TRBV5-1
j_gene: TRBJ2-1

CDR3aa: CASSLMETQYF
CDR3nt: TGTGCCAGCAGTTTAATGGAGACCCAGTACTTC
abundance: many
d_gene: .
v_gene: TRBV3-1
j_gene: TRBJ2-5

CDR3aa: CASSKDLTYGYTF
CDR3nt: TGTGCCAGCAGCAAAGACTTAACCTATGGCTACACCTTC
abundance: few
d_gene: .
v_gene: TRBV27
j_gene: TRBJ1-2

CDR3aa: CASSLVSNQPQHF
CDR3nt: TGTGCCAGCAGCTTAGTCAGCAATCAGCCCCAGCATTTT
abundance: many
d_gene: .
v_gene: TRBV7-2
j_gene: TRBJ1-5

CDR3aa: CSVVPGERWGEQYF
CDR3nt: TGCAGCGTTGTCCCGGGGGAACGATGGGGCGAGCAGTACTTC
abundance: .
d_gene: .
v_gene: TRBV29-1
j_gene: TRBJ2-7

CDR3aa: CSVDQTGGNTEAFF
CDR3nt: TGCAGCGTTGACCAAACAGGGGGGAACACTGAAGCTTTCTTT
abundance: many
d_gene: TRBD1
v_gene: TRBV29-1
j_gene: TRBJ1-1

CDR3aa: CASSLDTGWDTQYF
CDR3nt: TGTGCCAGCAGCTTAGACACAGGGTGGGATACGCAGTATTTT
abundance: .
d_gene: .
v_gene: TRBV11-2
j_gene: TRBJ2-3

CDR3aa: CASSPRGISGRTDTQYF
CDR3nt: TGTGCCAGCAGCCCCCGAGGGATCTCGGGGAGAACAGATACGCAGTATTTT
abundance: once
d_gene: .
v_gene: TRBV3-1
j_gene: TRBJ2-3

CDR3aa: CATSDPDPPTDTQYF
CDR3nt: TGTGCCACCAGTGATCCTGACCCCCCCACAGATACGCAGTATTTT
abundance: few
d_gene: .
v_gene: TRBV24-1
j_gene: TRBJ2-3

CDR3aa: CASSPGTALSYEQYF
CDR3nt: TGTGCCAGCAGTCCAGGGACAGCTCTCTCCTACGAGCAGTACTTC
abundance: .
d_gene: TRBD1
v_gene: TRBV28
j_gene: TRBJ2-7

CDR3aa: CASSENGLSNQPQHF
CDR3nt: TGTGCCAGCAGTGAAAATGGACTGAGCAATCAGCCCCAGCATTTT
abundance: .
d_gene: .
v_gene: TRBV2
j_gene: TRBJ1-5

CDR3aa: CSVDAGTLRDTQYF
CDR3nt: TGCAGCGTTGACGCAGGGACCCTTCGAGATACGCAGTATTTT
abundance: once
d_gene: .
v_gene: TRBV29-1
j_gene: TRBJ2-3

CDR3aa: CASSLDREWADTQYF
CDR3nt: TGTGCCAGCAGTTTAGACAGGGAGTGGGCAGATACGCAGTATTTT
abundance: many
d_gene: .
v_gene: TRBV12-3/TRBV12-4
j_gene: TRBJ2-3

CDR3aa: CSASKSNTGELFF
CDR3nt: TGCAGTGCTAGCAAATCGAACACCGGGGAGCTGTTTTTT
abundance: few
d_gene: .
v_gene: TRBV20-1
j_gene: TRBJ2-2

CDR3aa: CAWSRGLETQYF
CDR3nt: TGTGCCTGGAGTCGGGGGCTCGAGACCCAGTACTTC
abundance: few
d_gene: .
v_gene: TRBV30
j_gene: TRBJ2-5

CDR3aa: CAIRKYGTNSYEQYF
CDR3nt: TGTGCCATCAGGAAATACGGGACAAACTCCTACGAGCAGTACTTC
abundance: .
d_gene: .
v_gene: TRBV10-3
j_gene: TRBJ2-7

CDR3aa: CASSQRIDRPDEQFF
CDR3nt: TGTGCCAGCAGCCAACGGATAGATCGGCCGGATGAGCAGTTCTTC
abundance: .
d_gene: .
v_gene: TRBV3-1
j_gene: TRBJ2-1

CDR3aa: CASSQEARGFTEAFF
CDR3nt: TGCGCCAGCAGCCAGGAAGCCAGGGGGTTCACTGAAGCTTTCTTT
abundance: .
d_gene: TRBD1
v_gene: TRBV4-3
j_gene: TRBJ1-1

CDR3aa: CASISTPGRTTLTVGNQPQHF
CDR3nt: TGTGCCAGCATTTCCACACCGGGCAGGACTACCCTGACGGTGGGCAATCAGCCCCAGCATTTT
abundance: few
d_gene: .
v_gene: TRBV7-3
j_gene: TRBJ1-5

CDR3aa: CASSLEGSGNTIYF
CDR3nt: TGCGCCAGCAGCTTGGAGGGCTCTGGAAACACCATATATTTT
abundance: many
d_gene: .
v_gene: TRBV5-1
j_gene: TRBJ1-3

CDR3aa: CASSLVVAGVEQYF
CDR3nt: TGCGCCAGCAGCTTGGTGGTAGCGGGAGTTGAGCAGTACTTC
abundance: .
d_gene: TRBD2
v_gene: TRBV5-1
j_gene: TRBJ2-7

CDR3aa: CASSLGLAGDEQYF
CDR3nt: TGTGCCAGCAGTTTAGGGCTAGCGGGAGACGAGCAGTACTTC
abundance: many
d_gene: TRBD2
v_gene: TRBV12-3/TRBV12-4
j_gene: TRBJ2-7

CDR3aa: CASSVDGQGAAYNEQFF
CDR3nt: TGTGCCAGCAGCGTAGATGGGCAGGGGGCAGCCTACAATGAGCAGTTCTTC
abundance: few
d_gene: TRBD1
v_gene: TRBV9
j_gene: TRBJ2-1

CDR3aa: CAISASVGLAGNKSSYEQYF
CDR3nt: TGTGCCATCAGTGCGTCTGTGGGACTAGCGGGGAATAAAAGCTCCTACGAGCAGTACTTC
abundance: .
d_gene: TRBD2
v_gene: TRBV10-3
j_gene: TRBJ2-7

CDR3aa: CAISAGTSYGYTF
CDR3nt: TGTGCCATCAGCGCCGGGACCTCCTATGGCTACACCTTC
abundance: few
d_gene: .
v_gene: TRBV10-3
j_gene: TRBJ1-2

CDR3aa: CSVARENEQFF
CDR3nt: TGCAGCGTTGCCAGAGAGAATGAGCAGTTCTTC
abundance: once
d_gene: .
v_gene: TRBV29-1
j_gene: TRBJ2-1

CDR3aa: CASSLVETAFIETQYF
CDR3nt: TGTGCCAGCAGCTTAGTGGAAACTGCCTTCATAGAGACCCAGTACTTC
abundance: .
d_gene: .
v_gene: TRBV7-9
j_gene: TRBJ2-5

CDR3aa: CSARDWSSAGYTF
CDR3nt: TGCAGTGCTAGAGATTGGTCTTCGGCTGGCTACACCTTC
abundance: .
d_gene: .
v_gene: TRBV20-1
j_gene: TRBJ1-2

CDR3aa: CASSLPRQGSSYEQYF
CDR3nt: TGTGCCAGCAGCCTCCCGAGGCAGGGAAGCTCCTACGAGCAGTACTTC
abundance: few
d_gene: .
v_gene: TRBV7-9
j_gene: TRBJ2-7

CDR3aa: CASSPGQGANSNQPQHF
CDR3nt: TGCGCCAGCAGCCCGGGACAGGGGGCGAATAGCAATCAGCCCCAGCATTTT
abundance: few
d_gene: TRBD1
v_gene: TRBV5-1
j_gene: TRBJ1-5

CDR3aa: CASGQGEDTQYF
CDR3nt: TGTGCCAGCGGACAAGGGGAAGATACGCAGTATTTT
abundance: few
d_gene: .
v_gene: TRBV6-5
j_gene: TRBJ2-3

CDR3aa: CSARQPQGDTQYF
CDR3nt: TGCAGTGCTAGACAACCACAGGGCGATACGCAGTATTTT
abundance: .
d_gene: .
v_gene: TRBV20-1
j_gene: TRBJ2-3

CDR3aa: CSADGTSSDTQYF
CDR3nt: TGCAGTGCTGACGGGACTAGCTCAGATACGCAGTATTTT
abundance: .
d_gene: TRBD2
v_gene: TRBV20-1
j_gene: TRBJ2-3

CDR3aa: CASSGGLAGEETQYF
CDR3nt: TGTGCCAGCAGCGGGGGACTAGCGGGAGAAGAGACCCAGTACTTC
abundance: few
d_gene: TRBD2
v_gene: TRBV9
j_gene: TRBJ2-5

CDR3aa: CASAPSGLGEKLFF
CDR3nt: TGTGCCAGCGCCCCATCGGGACTGGGGGAAAAACTGTTTTTT
abundance: .
d_gene: .
v_gene: TRBV6-1
j_gene: TRBJ1-4